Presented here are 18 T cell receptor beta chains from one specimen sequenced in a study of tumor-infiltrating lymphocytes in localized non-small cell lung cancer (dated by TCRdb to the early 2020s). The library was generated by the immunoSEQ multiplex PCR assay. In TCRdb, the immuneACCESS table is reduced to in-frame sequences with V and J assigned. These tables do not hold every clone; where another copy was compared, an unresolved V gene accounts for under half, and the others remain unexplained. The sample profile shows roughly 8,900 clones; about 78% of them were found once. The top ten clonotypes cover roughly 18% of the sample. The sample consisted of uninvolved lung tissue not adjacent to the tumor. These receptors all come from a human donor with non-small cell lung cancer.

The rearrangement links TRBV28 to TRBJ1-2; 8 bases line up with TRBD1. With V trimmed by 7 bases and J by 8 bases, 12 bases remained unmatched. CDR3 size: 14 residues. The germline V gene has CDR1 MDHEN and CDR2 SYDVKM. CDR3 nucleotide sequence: TGTGCCAGCAAAGGGGCAGGGGGCGGAGGCGGCTACACCTTC. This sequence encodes CASKGAGGGGGYTF.

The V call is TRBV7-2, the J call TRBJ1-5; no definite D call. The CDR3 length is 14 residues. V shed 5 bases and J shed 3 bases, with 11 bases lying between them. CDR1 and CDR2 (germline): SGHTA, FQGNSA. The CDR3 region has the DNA TGTGCCAGCAGCCCCGGAGGGCCCAATCAGCCCCAGCATTTT. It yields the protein CASSPGGPNQPQHF.

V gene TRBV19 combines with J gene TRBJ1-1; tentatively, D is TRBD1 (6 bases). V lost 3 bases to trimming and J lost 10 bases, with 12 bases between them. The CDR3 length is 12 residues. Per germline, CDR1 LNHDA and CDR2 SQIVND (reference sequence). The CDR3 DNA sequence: TGTGCCAGTAGTATGCAGGGGTTTCGAGCTTTCTTT. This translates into CASSMQGFRAFF.

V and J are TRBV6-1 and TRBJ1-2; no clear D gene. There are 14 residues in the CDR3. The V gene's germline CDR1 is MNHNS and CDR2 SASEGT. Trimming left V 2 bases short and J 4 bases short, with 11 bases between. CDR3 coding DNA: TGTGCCAGCAGTGAACGGTTGAACAGCTATGGCTACACCTTC. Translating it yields CASSERLNSYGYTF.

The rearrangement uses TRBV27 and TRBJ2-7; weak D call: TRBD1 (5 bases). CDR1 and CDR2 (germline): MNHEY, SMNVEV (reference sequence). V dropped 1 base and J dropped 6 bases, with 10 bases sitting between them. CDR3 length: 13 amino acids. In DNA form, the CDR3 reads TGTGCCAGCAGTTTATTGGGGCGAGGCGAGCAGTACTTC. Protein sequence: CASSLLGRGEQYF.

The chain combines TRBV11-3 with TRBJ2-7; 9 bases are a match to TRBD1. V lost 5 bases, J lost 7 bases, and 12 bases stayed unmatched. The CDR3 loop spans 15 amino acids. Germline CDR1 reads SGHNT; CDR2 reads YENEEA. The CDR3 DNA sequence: TGTGCCAGCAGCACCTTACAGGGGGCGATGTCGGAGCAGTACTTC. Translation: CASSTLQGAMSEQYF.

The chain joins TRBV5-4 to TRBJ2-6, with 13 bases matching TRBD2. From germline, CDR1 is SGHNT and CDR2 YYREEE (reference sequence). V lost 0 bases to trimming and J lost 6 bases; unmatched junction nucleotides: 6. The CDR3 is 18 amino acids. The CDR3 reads CASSLELAGGGEANVLTF. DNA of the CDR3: TGTGCCAGCAGCTTGGAACTAGCGGGGGGGGGTGAGGCCAACGTCCTGACTTTC.

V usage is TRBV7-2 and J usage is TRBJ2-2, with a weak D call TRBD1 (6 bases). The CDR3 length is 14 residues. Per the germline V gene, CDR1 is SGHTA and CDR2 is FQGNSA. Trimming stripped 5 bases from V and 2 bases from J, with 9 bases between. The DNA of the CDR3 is TGTGCCAGCAGCACGGGACAAAACACCGGGGAGCTGTTTTTT. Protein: CASSTGQNTGELFF. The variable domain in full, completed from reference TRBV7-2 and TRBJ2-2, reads GAGVSQSPSNKVTEKGKDVELRCDPISGHTALYWYRQSLGQGLEFLIYFQGNSAPDKSGLPSDRFSAERTGGSVSTLTIQRTQQEDSAVYLCASSTGQNTGELFFGEGSRLTVL.

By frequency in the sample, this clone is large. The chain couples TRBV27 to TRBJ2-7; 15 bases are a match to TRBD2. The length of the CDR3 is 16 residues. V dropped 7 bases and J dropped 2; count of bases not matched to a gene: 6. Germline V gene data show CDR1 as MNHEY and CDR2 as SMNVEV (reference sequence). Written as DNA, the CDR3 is TGTGCCAGCACCGGGACTAGCGGGGGGACAACCTACGAGCAGTACTTC. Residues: CASTGTSGGTTYEQYF.

DNA of the CDR3: TGTGCCAGCAGTTATGGAGGGGGTGCCTACGAGCAGTACTTC. This translates into CASSYGGGAYEQYF. The chain links TRBV6-5 to TRBJ2-7, with D perhaps TRBD1 or TRBD2 (6 bases each). The CDR3 spans 14 residues. Germline CDR1 MNHEY, CDR2 SVGAGI. The germline V and J ends were trimmed by 3 bases and 2 bases, with 11 bases remaining between them.

CDR3 in amino acids: CSADKVETQYF. The CDR3, as DNA: TGCAGTGCGGACAAAGTGGAGACCCAGTACTTC. V usage is TRBV20-1 and J usage is TRBJ2-5, with D possibly being TRBD1 (5 bases). V dropped 6 bases and J dropped 5 bases, with 10 bases sitting between them. CDR3 length: 11 residues. The germline V gene encodes CDR1 DFQATT and CDR2 SNEGSKA (reference sequence).

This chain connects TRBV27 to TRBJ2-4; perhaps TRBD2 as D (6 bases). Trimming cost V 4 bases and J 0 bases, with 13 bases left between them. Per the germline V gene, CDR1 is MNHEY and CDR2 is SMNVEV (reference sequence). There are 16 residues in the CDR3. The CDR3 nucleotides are TGTGCCAGCAGTTGGGCGGGGAGAGTAGCCAAAAACATTCAGTACTTC. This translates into CASSWAGRVAKNIQYF.

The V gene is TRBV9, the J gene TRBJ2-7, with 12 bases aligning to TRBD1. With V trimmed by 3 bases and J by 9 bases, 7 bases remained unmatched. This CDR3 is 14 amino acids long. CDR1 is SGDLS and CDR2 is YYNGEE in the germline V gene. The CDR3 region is CASSEEGTGGWQYF. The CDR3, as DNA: TGTGCCAGCAGCGAGGAGGGGACAGGGGGCTGGCAGTACTTC.

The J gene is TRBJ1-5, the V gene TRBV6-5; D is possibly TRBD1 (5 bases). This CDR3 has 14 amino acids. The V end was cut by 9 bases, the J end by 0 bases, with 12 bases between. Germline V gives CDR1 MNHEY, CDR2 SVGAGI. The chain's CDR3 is CASRGSYSNQPQHF. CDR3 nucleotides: TGTGCCAGTCGGGGGTCCTATAGCAATCAGCCCCAGCATTTT.

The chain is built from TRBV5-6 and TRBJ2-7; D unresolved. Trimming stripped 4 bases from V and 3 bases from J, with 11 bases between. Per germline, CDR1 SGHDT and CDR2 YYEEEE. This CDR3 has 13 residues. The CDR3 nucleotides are TGTGCCAGCAGCCCCTGGGCCATCTACGAGCAGTACTTC. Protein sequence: CASSPWAIYEQYF.

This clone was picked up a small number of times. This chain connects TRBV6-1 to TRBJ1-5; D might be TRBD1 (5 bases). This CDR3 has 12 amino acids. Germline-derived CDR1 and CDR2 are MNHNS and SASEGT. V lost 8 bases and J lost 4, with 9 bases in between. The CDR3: CASDQGNQPQHF. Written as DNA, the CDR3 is TGTGCCAGCGACCAGGGAAATCAGCCCCAGCATTTT.

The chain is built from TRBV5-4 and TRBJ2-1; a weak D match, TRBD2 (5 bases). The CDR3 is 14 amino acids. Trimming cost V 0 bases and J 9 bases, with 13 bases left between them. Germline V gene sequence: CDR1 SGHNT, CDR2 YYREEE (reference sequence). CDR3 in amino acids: CASSLGLAGGEQFF. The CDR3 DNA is TGTGCCAGCAGCTTGGGGCTAGCAGGCGGTGAGCAGTTCTTC.

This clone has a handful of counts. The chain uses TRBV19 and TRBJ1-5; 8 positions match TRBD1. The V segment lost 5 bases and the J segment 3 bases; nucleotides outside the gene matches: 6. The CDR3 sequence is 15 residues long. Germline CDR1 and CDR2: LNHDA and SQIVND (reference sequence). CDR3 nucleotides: TGTGCCAGTAGTCCGGACAGGGTGGACAATCAGCCCCAGCATTTT. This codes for CASSPDRVDNQPQHF.